The T cell receptor beta chain under discussion was sequenced for a study of spatial heterogeneity in lung cancer. Background on the study: Detected sequences consistently included more beta-chain ones than alpha-chain ones.

The time point denotes: sample taken at primary tumor resection. Donors were over 70 untreated early-stage non-small cell lung cancer patients. The input material, whole RNA from tumor, nontumor lung or frozen PBMC, was sequenced unsorted. V was clipped by 3 bases and J by 10 bases; unmatched bases: 11. CDR1 and CDR2 from the germline V gene are MNHNS and SASEGT. This CDR3 has 15 amino acids. TCR cDNA molecules each carried a unique molecular identifier. Via MiXCR, TCRdb re-called the 5' RACE reads, giving one row per CDR3 protein. This sample has approximately 6,300 distinct CDR3 sequences; 15% to 20% occur once, and the top ten carry 16%. By share, this clonotype counts as medium-sized.

This TCR came from a male donor with early-stage non-small cell lung cancer. The J gene is TRBJ2-3, the V gene TRBV6-1, with 9 bases matching TRBD1. The specimen was normal lung tissue next to the tumor, collected at surgery. The CDR3, as DNA: TGTGCCAGCAGTGAGCCTGGACAGGGGAGTTGGGCGCAGTATTTT. It encodes CASSEPGQGSWAQYF.